The next 22 T cell receptor beta chains were all read from a single sample in a study of blood T cells in healthy people across ages (dated by TCRdb to 2015 to 2017). The method behind the library was 5' RACE. The reads were generated on an Illumina HiSeq 2500. The second PCR ran for about 7 to 11 cycles and used a J-beta primer mix along with a sample-barcoded 5' primer. The public reads were quality trimmed at Q25 with fastp and then assembled into clones with MiXCR by TCRdb, keeping productive beta chains. Each entry is one CDR3 protein sequence, shown with its most common DNA and genes. A total of over 600,000 distinct CDR3 sequences appear in this sample, roughly 21% of them only once. The top ten clones comprise roughly 3.4% of the sample. The material sequenced was blood. Source of these receptors: a man in his 70s in good health.

This clonotype was observed many times. The J gene is TRBJ2-7, the V gene TRBV6-1, with 10 positions matching TRBD2. V lost 2 bases and J lost 4; bases outside the gene matches: 8. The CDR3 loop spans 16 amino acids. Germline V lookup: CDR1 MNHNS, CDR2 SASEGT. The CDR3 spells CASSESLAGELYEQYF. The CDR3 DNA is TGTGCCAGCAGTGAATCGCTAGCGGGAGAGCTGTACGAGCAGTACTTC.

The rearrangement uses TRBV5-1 and TRBJ2-2; maybe TRBD1 (6 bases). CDR3 length: 15 amino acids. Trimming removed 2 bases from V and 4 bases from J, with 12 bases in between. Germline CDR1 reads SGHRS; CDR2 reads YFSETQ. In nucleotides, the CDR3 is TGCGCCAGCAGCTTCGGGACATATACCACCGGGGAGCTGTTTTTT. It translates to CASSFGTYTTGELFF.

About this clonotype itself: A single base separates this from a much larger clone, so it may be a read error. The V gene is TRBV29-1, the J gene TRBJ1-1; D call uncertain. This CDR3 is 13 amino acids long. V shed 4 bases and J shed 3 bases, with 12 bases lying between them. Germline-derived CDR1 and CDR2 are SQVTM and ANQGSEA. The chain's CDR3 is CSVAASSYTEAFF. The CDR3 coding sequence is TGCAGCGTTGCAGCGAGCAGTTACACTGAAGCTTTCTTT. The full variable domain, completed using reference TRBV29-1 and TRBJ1-1, is SAVISQKPSRDICQRGTSLTIQCQVDSQVTMMFWYRQQPGQSLTLIATANQGSEATYESGFVIDKFPISRPNLTFSTLTVSNMSPEDSSIYLCSVAASSYTEAFFGQGTRLTVV.

A few counts support this clonotype. The chain joins TRBV7-2 to TRBJ2-5, with 9 bases lining up with TRBD2. V dropped 4 bases and J dropped 5; count of bases not matched to a gene: 5. CDR1 and CDR2 from the germline V gene are SGHTA and FQGNSA. CDR3 size: 14 residues. CDR3 amino acids: CASSYSGSTETQYF. The CDR3 bases are TGTGCCAGCAGCTATAGCGGGAGCACGGAGACCCAGTACTTC.

CDR3 bases: TGTGCCAGCAGCCAGTCTGCGGGATACGAGCAGTACTTC. Translating gives CASSQSAGYEQYF. The V and J genes are TRBV3-1 and TRBJ2-7; the D gene is possibly TRBD2 (6 bases). Trimming removed 3 bases from V and 4 bases from J, with 10 bases in between. Germline V gene data show CDR1 as LGHDT and CDR2 as YNNKEL (reference sequence). The CDR3 has 13 amino acids.

This chain joins TRBV11-2 and TRBJ2-7; D remains ambiguous. V gave up 1 base and J gave up 3 bases, with 7 bases separating them. Germline V gene sequence: CDR1 SGHAT, CDR2 FQNNGV. The CDR3 loop spans 13 amino acids. The CDR3 region has the DNA TGTGCCAGCAGCTTAGTGTACGACTACGAGCAGTACTTC. This codes for CASSLVYDYEQYF.

Comments on this clonotype: An end of the junction differs from the germline gene, which may be a read error. This chain uses TRBV2 with TRBJ1-6; possible D gene TRBD1, 5 bases. This CDR3 spans 15 amino acids. CDR1 and CDR2 from the germline V gene are SNHLY and FYNNEI. CDR3 loop: CASSEGRVANSLLRF. The CDR3 DNA reads TGTGCCAGCAGTGAAGGCAGGGTGGCGAATTCACTCCTCCGCTTT.

The V call is TRBV7-8, the J call TRBJ2-1; 7 nucleotides line up with TRBD2. This CDR3 contains 14 residues. The germline V gene has CDR1 SGHVS and CDR2 FQNEAQ. J was trimmed by 5 bases and V by 5 bases; bases with no gene match: 6. The CDR3 loop is CASSPQLANNEQFF. CDR3 DNA: TGTGCCAGCAGCCCTCAACTAGCGAACAATGAGCAGTTCTTC.

This clonotype was observed a handful of times. The chain's CDR3 is CASSPLLAGGRNEQFF. The DNA for the CDR3 is TGCGCCAGCAGCCCATTGCTAGCGGGAGGGAGGAATGAGCAGTTCTTC. The rearrangement links TRBV10-2 to TRBJ2-1, with 12 bases matching TRBD2. The CDR3 has 16 residues. The V and J ends lost 6 bases and 7 bases, in that order; junction bases with no gene match: 10. CDR1 and CDR2 from the germline V gene are WSHSY and SAAADI.

This clonotype came up a few times. The rearrangement uses TRBV24-1 and TRBJ2-5; D remains unclear. This CDR3 has 14 residues. V was shortened by 4 bases and J by 4 bases, with 12 bases between the two germline ends. In germline, CDR1 is KGHDR, CDR2 SFDVKD. CDR3 loop: CATSDPAVSETQYF. The CDR3 DNA follows: TGTGCCACCAGTGACCCGGCGGTATCAGAGACCCAGTACTTC.

This clonotype was recorded at least ten times. V is TRBV9 and J is TRBJ2-1, with 13 nucleotides matching TRBD2. Per germline, CDR1 SGDLS and CDR2 YYNGEE. Unmatched junction bases numbered 0, after V lost 0 bases and J lost 6 bases. The CDR3 sequence is 15 residues long. The CDR3 nucleotides read TGTGCCAGCAGCGTAGGACTAGCGGGAGGCAATGAGCAGTTCTTC. Protein sequence: CASSVGLAGGNEQFF.

This chain links TRBV15 with TRBJ1-4, with D tentatively TRBD1 (5 bases). V lost 0 bases to trimming and J lost 4 bases, with 12 bases between them. The CDR3 spans 16 residues. Germline V gene data show CDR1 as LNHNV and CDR2 as YYDKDF (reference sequence). CDR3 protein: CATSRDPPGLNEKLFF. CDR3 in DNA: TGTGCCACCAGCAGAGATCCCCCAGGGCTTAATGAAAAACTGTTTTTT.

The chain uses TRBV5-5 and TRBJ2-7; tentative D call: TRBD2 (6 bases). The V gene's germline CDR1 is SGHKS and CDR2 YYEKEE (reference sequence). Between the trimmed V and J ends, which lost 3 bases and 0 bases, there was a span of 13 bases. The CDR3 consists of 15 residues. Here the CDR3 DNA reads TGTGCCAGCAGCTGGGGACTCACATCCTCCTACGAGCAGTACTTC. The encoded protein is CASSWGLTSSYEQYF.

This clonotype was seen more than once but under ten times. J is TRBJ2-2 and V is TRBV7-2; 7 bases fit TRBD2. Per germline, CDR1 SGHTA and CDR2 FQGNSA. V lost 5 bases, J lost 4 bases, and 10 bases stayed unmatched. The CDR3 totals 16 residues. The CDR3 loop reads CASSPFGLGVTGELFF. CDR3 in DNA: TGTGCCAGCAGCCCATTCGGACTAGGGGTCACCGGGGAGCTGTTTTTT.

The V and J genes are TRBV5-1 and TRBJ2-7; D call uncertain. The V end was cut by 0 bases, the J end by 2 bases, with 9 bases between. Germline CDR1 is SGHRS and CDR2 is YFSETQ. The CDR3 spans 14 residues. The CDR3 region has the DNA TGCGCCAGCAGCTTGGATGGTAAGACCTACGAGCAGTACTTC. This codes for CASSLDGKTYEQYF. Full variable domain (missing parts from reference TRBV5-1 and TRBJ2-7): KAGVTQTPRYLIKTRGQQVTLSCSPISGHRSVSWYQQTPGQGLQFLFEYFSETQRNKGNFPGRFSGRQFSNSRSEMNVSTLELGDSALYLCASSLDGKTYEQYFGPGTRLTVT.

The rearrangement uses TRBV10-2 and TRBJ2-1, with D perhaps TRBD1 or TRBD2 (5 bases each). This CDR3 has 15 residues. V lost 4 bases and J 0 bases, leaving 10 bases between the germline ends. Germline CDR1 WSHSY, CDR2 SAAADI. For the CDR3, the DNA is TGCGCCAGCAGTGCGGGACGTTTCTCCTACAATGAGCAGTTCTTC. Translating it yields CASSAGRFSYNEQFF.

This clonotype appeared many times. V gene TRBV5-1 combines with J gene TRBJ2-5, with D perhaps matching TRBD1 (6 bases). V shed 4 bases and J shed 4 bases, with 23 bases lying between them. This CDR3 is 17 amino acids long. Germline V CDR1 and CDR2: SGHRS, YFSETQ. This CDR3 reads CASSTRDTIVDPETQYF. CDR3 in DNA: TGCGCCAGCAGCACACGGGACACTATCGTAGATCCAGAGACCCAGTACTTC. The entire variable domain, with the rest obtained from reference TRBV5-1 and TRBJ2-5, is as follows: KAGVTQTPRYLIKTRGQQVTLSCSPISGHRSVSWYQQTPGQGLQFLFEYFSETQRNKGNFPGRFSGRQFSNSRSEMNVSTLELGDSALYLCASSTRDTIVDPETQYFGPGTRLLVL.

This clonotype has ten or more counts. V is TRBV5-1 and J is TRBJ1-2; D gene unclear. The CDR3 covers 12 residues. V shed 3 bases and J shed 8 bases, with 11 bases lying between them. Germline-derived CDR1 and CDR2 are SGHRS and YFSETQ. The CDR3 nucleotides are TGCGCCAGCAGCTCCACTCTCGGGGGCTACACCTTC. Translated: CASSSTLGGYTF.

This clonotype appeared a few times. The chain couples TRBV6-5 to TRBJ2-7; 11 positions match TRBD1. The J call is doubtful: the DNA matches TRBJ2-5 better. The CDR3 loop spans 15 amino acids. CDR1 and CDR2 from the germline V gene are MNHEY and SVGAGI. As DNA, the CDR3 is TGTGCCAGCAGTTTCCGGACAGGGGGCCCAGAGACCCAGTACTTC. It codes for CASSFRTGGPETQYF.

This chain links TRBV11-1 with TRBJ1-4, with 10 bases identical to TRBD1. This CDR3 is built from 13 residues. Germline loops: CDR1 SGHAT, CDR2 FQDESV (reference sequence). V lost 5 bases to trimming and J lost 8 bases; unmatched junction nucleotides: 2. The CDR3 spells CASSDRGREKLFF. The CDR3 DNA reads TGTGCCAGCAGCGACAGGGGGCGCGAAAAACTGTTTTTT.

This clonotype appeared a few times. The J gene is TRBJ2-5, the V gene TRBV3-1; a weak D match, TRBD1 (5 bases). There are 15 residues in the CDR3. Trimming cost V 1 base and J 5 bases, with 14 bases left between them. Looked up from germline, CDR1 is LGHDT and CDR2 is YNNKEL (reference sequence). The CDR3 DNA sequence: TGTGCCAGCAGCCAAGGTCCAGGGTCACTGGAGACCCAGTACTTC. Protein product: CASSQGPGSLETQYF.

CDR3: CASSPEQREWGETQYF. CDR3 bases: TGTGCCAGCAGCCCGGAGCAGCGGGAGTGGGGGGAGACCCAGTACTTC. The chain combines TRBV7-9 with TRBJ2-5; 8 bases fit TRBD2. The germline gives CDR1 SEHNR, CDR2 FQNEAQ (reference sequence). Trimming cost V 5 bases and J 5 bases; bases outside gene matches: 13. This CDR3 comprises 16 residues.